The next 8 T cell receptor beta chains were all read from a single sample in a study of T cell clonotyping in hematopoietic cell transplantation. As for time point: recipient sample about 28 days before transplant, after cytoreduction. Profiling relied on immunoSEQ multiplex PCR, and the TCRdb table lists in-frame clones only, not all of them. The table has about 19,000 clones, approximately 77% seen once. The source was peripheral blood mononuclear cells, collected before stem cell transplant. The receptors here all came from a man between 60 and 75 years old with acute myeloid leukemia. Some clones in this sample may be carry-over from other donors' samples.

J is TRBJ2-3 and V is TRBV4-2; the match to TRBD2 covers 8 bases. The CDR3 loop spans 16 amino acids. CDR1 and CDR2 from the germline V gene are LGHNA and YNFKEQ. The J segment lost 3 bases and the V segment lost 3 bases, leaving 8 bases of the junction unmatched. CDR3 sequence: CASSQTAGGRTDTQYF. As DNA, the CDR3 is TGTGCCAGCAGCCAGACGGCGGGGGGCAGGACAGATACGCAGTATTTT.

The chain has TRBV19 and TRBJ1-4; no firm D call. CDR3 length: 15 residues. V was trimmed by 6 bases and J by 0 bases, leaving 11 bases between them. Germline V gene data show CDR1 as LNHDA and CDR2 as SQIVND (reference sequence). The CDR3 DNA follows: TGTGCCAGTAGACGGACGCCTTCAACTAATGAAAAACTGTTTTTT. This gives the protein CASRRTPSTNEKLFF.

V is TRBV27 and J is TRBJ2-3; 11 nucleotides line up with TRBD2. The length of the CDR3 is 15 residues. Per the germline V gene, CDR1 is MNHEY and CDR2 is SMNVEV (reference sequence). With V trimmed by 4 bases and J by 5 bases, 5 bases remained unmatched. The CDR3 spells CASSWVSGGEDTQYF. In DNA form, the CDR3 reads TGTGCCAGCAGTTGGGTTAGCGGGGGGGAAGATACGCAGTATTTT.

The chain links TRBV11-2 to TRBJ2-5; no clear D. Germline CDR1 and CDR2: SGHAT and FQNNGV. Trimming stripped 2 bases from V and 0 bases from J, with 1 base between. The CDR3 covers 12 residues. CDR3 residues: CASSLYQETQYF. In DNA form, the CDR3 reads TGTGCCAGCAGCTTATACCAAGAGACCCAGTACTTC.

The chain couples TRBV7-2 to TRBJ1-4; TRBD1 matches at 7 bases. Germline assignment: CDR1 SGHTA and CDR2 FQGNSA. Trimming removed 5 bases from V and 3 bases from J; junction bases left unmatched: 6. This CDR3 contains 15 residues. Here the CDR3 DNA reads TGTGCCAGCAGCCCCTGGACAGGATCTAATGAAAAACTGTTTTTT. Translated, it gives CASSPWTGSNEKLFF.

This sequence joins TRBV28 and TRBJ1-3; the D is unclear. Trimming stripped 6 bases from V and 0 bases from J, with 6 bases between. Germline lookup yields CDR1 MDHEN and CDR2 SYDVKM. The CDR3 has 13 residues. The DNA for the CDR3 is TGTGCCAGCAGCTGGAGCTCTGGAAACACCATATATTTT. It is translated as CASSWSSGNTIYF.

This chain links TRBV4-2 with TRBJ1-1; D is unresolved. The CDR3 spans 15 residues. V was trimmed by 3 bases and J by 1 base, leaving 12 bases between them. Germline V gene sequence: CDR1 LGHNA, CDR2 YNFKEQ. The CDR3 spells CASSHLLGGNTEAFF. CDR3 in DNA: TGTGCCAGCAGCCACCTCTTGGGAGGGAACACTGAAGCTTTCTTT.

The J gene is TRBJ2-3, the V gene TRBV7-3; 9 positions match TRBD2. The V gene's germline CDR1 is SGHTA and CDR2 FQGTGA. CDR3 length equals 15 residues. Trimming removed 1 base from V and 4 bases from J; junction bases left unmatched: 3. The CDR3 coding sequence is TGTGCCAGCAGCTTAAGCGGGGGGGTAGCAGATACGCAGTATTTT. Encoded protein: CASSLSGGVADTQYF.